These 29 T cell receptor beta chains came from one sample sequenced in a study of CD8 T cells in ankylosing spondylitis. General study findings and limits: Ankylosing spondylitis blood appeared to be characterized by a TCR beta motif of eight or nine highly homologous variants.

Via MiXCR, TCRdb re-called the 5' RACE reads, giving one row per CDR3 protein. The sample shows 650,000 to 800,000 distinct CDR3 sequences, around a fifth of them seen only once. No antigen has been identified for these receptors. The specimen was blood, either unsorted or a sorted T cell fraction (not recorded which). The receptors were sampled from a male donor with ankylosing spondylitis.

This clonotype turned up a few times. This sequence joins TRBV12-3 or TRBV12-4 and TRBJ2-1, with TRBD2 as a possible D gene (6 bases). V was cut by 3 bases and J by 9 bases, with 9 bases left in between. This CDR3 comprises 12 residues. The CDR3 loop is CASSFLGGEQFF. The CDR3 DNA reads as TGTGCCAGCAGTTTTCTGGGAGGTGAGCAGTTCTTC.

In its sample, this clonotype was seen a few times. The J gene is TRBJ1-5, the V gene TRBV28, with D possibly being TRBD1 (6 bases). The CDR3 covers 17 residues. From germline, CDR1 is MDHEN and CDR2 SYDVKM. Trimming pared 7 bases from V and 2 bases from J, leaving 21 bases between. CDR3 coding DNA: TGTGCCAGCACCTTAGAAGGGGGGGCAGGCGGCAATCAGCCCCAGCATTTT. It is translated as CASTLEGGAGGNQPQHF.

This clonotype was detected only a few times. The gene calls are TRBV4-3 and TRBJ2-1; 11 bases fit TRBD2. Germline CDR1 and CDR2: LGHNA and YSLEER. CDR3 size: 15 residues. Unmatched junction bases numbered 2, after V lost 3 bases and J lost 4 bases. For the CDR3, the DNA is TGCGCCAGCAGCCAGATAGCGGGGGGGTACAATGAGCAGTTCTTC. Its translation is CASSQIAGGYNEQFF.

The table lists this clonotype with a count of one. The rearrangement links TRBV7-9 to TRBJ1-2, with a possible D match to TRBD1 (5 bases). The germline V and J ends were trimmed by 5 bases and 8 bases, with 18 bases remaining between them. The CDR3 length is 14 residues. Germline V lookup: CDR1 SEHNR, CDR2 FQNEAQ (reference sequence). CDR3 sequence reads: CASSRDATVTGYTF. CDR3 coding DNA: TGTGCCAGCAGCCGGGACGCCACTGTTACGGGCTACACCTTC.

The sample holds a few counts of this clonotype. The chain employs TRBV29-1 and TRBJ2-1; D possibly matches TRBD1 or TRBD2 (5 bases each). This CDR3 region has 17 residues. V was trimmed by 0 bases and J by 2 bases, leaving 17 bases between them. In germline, CDR1 is SQVTM, CDR2 ANQGSEA. CDR3 nucleotides: TGCAGCGTTGAAGATCCGTGGGACGGGGTTGCCTACAATGAGCAGTTCTTC. This encodes CSVEDPWDGVAYNEQFF.

V and J are TRBV10-3 and TRBJ2-2, with 8 bases matching TRBD2. Germline V gives CDR1 ENHRY, CDR2 SYGVKD. V shed 5 bases and J 1 base; nucleotides not matched to a gene: 0. CDR3 length: 14 residues. CDR3 protein: CAISTSGNTGELFF. As DNA, the CDR3 is TGTGCCATCAGTACTAGCGGGAACACCGGGGAGCTGTTTTTT.

This chain joins TRBV9 and TRBJ2-7, with D perhaps TRBD2 (6 bases). The V gene lost 4 bases and the J gene lost 6 bases, with 14 bases spanning the gap. The CDR3 is 13 amino acids. Germline lookup yields CDR1 SGDLS and CDR2 YYNGEE. This chain's CDR3 is CASSQTSSSEQYF. CDR3 DNA sequence: TGTGCCAGCAGCCAGACTAGTTCCAGCGAGCAGTACTTC.

The table lists this clonotype with a few counts. CDR3 amino acids: CASSYEIAASYNEQFF. CDR3 coding DNA: TGTGCCAGCAGTTACGAAATAGCGGCTTCCTACAATGAGCAGTTCTTC. The chain links TRBV6-2 or TRBV6-3 to TRBJ2-1; TRBD2 is a possible D gene (6 bases). Per germline, CDR1 MNHEY and CDR2 SVGEGT. V gave up 2 bases and J gave up 1 base, with 12 bases separating them. The length of the CDR3 is 16 residues.

In this sample, this clonotype turned up a few times. The chain carries TRBV12-3 or TRBV12-4 and TRBJ2-3; D perhaps matches TRBD1 (6 bases). The germline V and J ends were trimmed by 6 bases and 4 bases, with 17 bases remaining between them. The CDR3 is 15 amino acids. DNA for the CDR3: TGTGCCAGCAGAGCTCAGGGGAGCGTGGCAGATACGCAGTATTTT. Translation: CASRAQGSVADTQYF.

Only a few counts were recorded for this clonotype. The chain employs TRBV6-5 and TRBJ1-2, with D possibly TRBD1 on 5 matching bases. V was trimmed by 4 bases and J by 8 bases, leaving 14 bases between them. Germline values: CDR1 MNHEY, CDR2 SVGAGI. The CDR3 spans 13 residues. Here the CDR3 DNA reads TGTGCCAGCAGTTTTTCCGGGACCGCGGGCTACACCTTC. As protein: CASSFSGTAGYTF.

The chain links TRBV7-9 to TRBJ1-1; the match to TRBD1 covers 9 bases. Germline V CDR1 and CDR2: SEHNR, FQNEAQ (reference sequence). This CDR3 has 13 residues. V lost 3 bases, J lost 9 bases, and 5 bases stayed unmatched. The CDR3 loop is CASSFADRGQAFF. CDR3 bases: TGTGCCAGCAGCTTTGCGGACAGGGGCCAAGCTTTCTTT.

This clonotype was recorded many times. The chain employs TRBV9 and TRBJ1-6; 8 positions agree with TRBD1. V gave up 0 bases and J gave up 9 bases; unmatched junction bases: 5. The CDR3 spans 15 residues. The germline V gene has CDR1 SGDLS and CDR2 YYNGEE. The CDR3 spells CASSVGQGAASPLHF. Written as DNA, the CDR3 is TGTGCCAGCAGCGTAGGTCAGGGGGCAGCTTCACCCCTCCACTTT.

This chain connects TRBV12-3 or TRBV12-4 to TRBJ1-4, with TRBD1 identical over 7 bases. This CDR3 is built from 14 residues. V was clipped by 6 bases and J by 5 bases; unmatched bases: 6. The CDR3 sequence: CASRQGVRNEKLFF. CDR3 DNA sequence: TGTGCCAGCAGGCAGGGGGTCCGGAATGAAAAACTGTTTTTT.

This clonotype came up many times. The chain uses TRBV30 and TRBJ1-4; 7 nucleotides agree with TRBD1. V lost 0 bases and J lost 5; bases outside the gene matches: 3. This CDR3 region has 14 residues. Germline V CDR1 and CDR2: GTSNPN, SVGIG (reference sequence). CDR3 DNA: TGTGCCTGGAGTGTGACAGGGCGAAATGAAAAACTGTTTTTT. Translating gives CAWSVTGRNEKLFF.

This clonotype has just a few counts. This sequence joins TRBV7-2 and TRBJ2-3; 10 bases are a match to TRBD2. Germline V gives CDR1 SGHTA, CDR2 FQGNSA. The V segment lost 1 base and the J segment 1 base; nucleotides outside the gene matches: 5. CDR3 length equals 17 residues. CDR3 nucleotide sequence: TGTGCCAGCAGCTTAGGGCTACTAGCGGGGCGCACAGATACGCAGTATTTT. Protein product: CASSLGLLAGRTDTQYF.

The chain combines TRBV5-1 with TRBJ2-7, with D maybe TRBD2 (7 bases). The V and J ends lost 4 bases and 7 bases respectively, with 18 bases between them. CDR1 SGHRS and CDR2 YFSETQ come from the germline V gene. The CDR3 has 14 residues. For the CDR3, the DNA is TGCGCCAGCAGCACTCGGGGGGCCCCCTTTGAGCAGTACTTC. This sequence encodes CASSTRGAPFEQYF. Looking up the rest from reference TRBV5-1 and TRBJ2-7 gives the full variable domain: KAGVTQTPRYLIKTRGQQVTLSCSPISGHRSVSWYQQTPGQGLQFLFEYFSETQRNKGNFPGRFSGRQFSNSRSEMNVSTLELGDSALYLCASSTRGAPFEQYFGPGTRLTVT.

This clonotype was detected a few times. The chain recombines TRBV12-3 or TRBV12-4 with TRBJ2-7; D is perhaps TRBD1 (5 bases). Trimming took 6 bases from V and 5 from J, leaving 14 bases between them. The CDR3 totals 13 residues. The CDR3 loop reads CASRKSAGNEQYF. The CDR3 region has the DNA TGTGCCAGCAGGAAAAGCGCAGGGAACGAGCAGTACTTC.

This clonotype was counted a single time. The chain has TRBV24-1 and TRBJ2-2; 10 bases agree with TRBD2. V trimming: 6 bases; J trimming: 4 bases; junction bases outside the gene matches: 13. The CDR3 runs 18 residues. The germline CDR1 and CDR2 sequences are KGHDR and SFDVKD. The CDR3 region has the DNA TGTGCCACCAGTTTGGTAGCGGGGGGACCCCGGGGCACCGGGGAGCTGTTTTTT. Residues: CATSLVAGGPRGTGELFF.

The chain couples TRBV30 to TRBJ2-3, with D hard to call. The CDR3 loop spans 15 amino acids. V was shortened by 0 bases and J by 0 bases, with 10 bases between the two germline ends. The germline V gene encodes CDR1 GTSNPN and CDR2 SVGIG (reference sequence). The CDR3 DNA sequence: TGTGCCTGGAGTGTACGCTCGTTTAGCACAGATACGCAGTATTTT. It yields the protein CAWSVRSFSTDTQYF. The variable domain in full, completed from reference TRBV30 and TRBJ2-3, reads SQTIHQWPATLVQPVGSPLSLECTVEGTSNPNLYWYRQAAGRGLQLLFYSVGIGQISSEVPQNLSASRPQDRQFILSSKKLLLSDSGFYLCAWSVRSFSTDTQYFGPGTRLTVL.

The rearrangement joins TRBV6-1 to TRBJ2-5, with D tentatively TRBD1 or TRBD2 (5 bases each). The CDR3 sequence is 15 residues long. Germline V gives CDR1 MNHNS, CDR2 SASEGT. Deletions cut 7 bases from V and 5 bases from J, with 20 bases between. CDR3 sequence (DNA): TGTGCCAGCAACGACGGGGCAGTGGGGCAGGAGACCCAGTACTTC. It is translated as CASNDGAVGQETQYF.

The chain combines TRBV28 with TRBJ2-2; TRBD2 might be the D (5 bases). Per germline, CDR1 MDHEN and CDR2 SYDVKM. The CDR3 sequence is 13 residues long. The germline V and J ends were trimmed by 3 bases and 4 bases, with 6 bases remaining between them. The CDR3 here is CASSFAGTGELFF. The CDR3 DNA is TGTGCCAGCAGTTTCGCGGGCACCGGGGAGCTGTTTTTT.

The DNA for the CDR3 is TGTGCCAGCAGCTACCCGACTAGCGGGGGGGGCACCGGGGAGCTGTTTTTT. Amino acids: CASSYPTSGGGTGELFF. The V gene is TRBV7-6, the J gene TRBJ2-2; 14 bases are a match to TRBD2. The germline CDR1 and CDR2 sequences are SGHVS and FNYEAQ. The CDR3 has 17 residues. V lost 4 bases, J lost 4 bases, and 5 bases stayed unmatched. Drawing the rest from reference TRBV7-6 and TRBJ2-2, the complete variable domain is GAGVSQSPRYKVTKRGQDVALRCDPISGHVSLYWYRQALGQGPEFLTYFNYEAQQDKSGLPNDRFSAERPEGSISTLTIQRTEQRDSAMYRCASSYPTSGGGTGELFFGEGSRLTVL.

The chain joins TRBV20-1 to TRBJ2-3, with 11 bases matching TRBD2. CDR3 size: 18 residues. The ends lost 0 bases at V and 0 bases at J; junction bases unmatched: 8. The germline CDR1 and CDR2 sequences are DFQATT and SNEGSKA (reference sequence). The DNA for the CDR3 is TGCAGTGCTAGAGATAGGATAGCGGGAGGGCTAAGCACAGATACGCAGTATTTT. It yields the protein CSARDRIAGGLSTDTQYF.

This clonotype has just a few counts. The V call is TRBV6-1, the J call TRBJ2-1, with a tentative D call TRBD2 (6 bases). CDR3 length: 14 residues. V lost 6 bases and J 3 bases, leaving 12 bases between the germline ends. Germline V lookup: CDR1 MNHNS, CDR2 SASEGT. CDR3 coding DNA: TGTGCCAGCAGACCCCGGGAGTTCTACAATGAGCAGTTCTTC. Its translation: CASRPREFYNEQFF.

This clonotype was counted a few times. The rearrangement uses TRBV7-9 and TRBJ2-7; TRBD1 aligns across 8 bases. V was clipped by 4 bases and J by 0 bases; unmatched bases: 5. There are 15 residues in the CDR3. Per germline, CDR1 SEHNR and CDR2 FQNEAQ (reference sequence). Here the CDR3 reads CASSWTDRGSYEQYF. In nucleotides, the CDR3 is TGTGCCAGCAGCTGGACCGACAGGGGCTCCTACGAGCAGTACTTC.

The chain joins TRBV4-1 to TRBJ1-2; 7 bases agree with TRBD1. The V gene end was trimmed by 1 base and the J gene end by 2 bases; junction bases not matched to a gene: 1. From germline, CDR1 is MGHRA and CDR2 YSYEKL. This CDR3 is 14 amino acids long. The CDR3 nucleotides read TGCGCCAGCAGCCAAGGGGACAGCAACTATGGCTACACCTTC. Protein product: CASSQGDSNYGYTF.

This clonotype was recorded a few times. This chain connects TRBV11-2 to TRBJ1-1; D is unclear. The CDR3 covers 14 residues. V shed 3 bases and J shed 3 bases, with 11 bases lying between them. Germline lookup yields CDR1 SGHAT and CDR2 FQNNGV. DNA for the CDR3: TGTGCCAGCAGCTTCAACCCGAGGGACACTGAAGCTTTCTTT. It yields the protein CASSFNPRDTEAFF.

The chain uses TRBV7-9 and TRBJ2-2, with 14 positions matching TRBD2. The CDR3 covers 16 residues. V lost 3 bases to trimming and J lost 6 bases; unmatched junction nucleotides: 3. Germline assignment: CDR1 SEHNR and CDR2 FQNEAQ (reference sequence). The CDR3 DNA sequence: TGTGCCAGCAGCTTGGGACTAGCGGGAGCTTCCGGGGAGCTGTTTTTT. This gives the protein CASSLGLAGASGELFF.

At least ten counts were recorded for this clonotype. V and J are TRBV7-2 and TRBJ2-1, with D perhaps TRBD2 (7 bases). V was trimmed by 6 bases and J by 6 bases, leaving 18 bases between them. The CDR3 loop spans 15 amino acids. Germline CDR1 is SGHTA and CDR2 is FQGNSA. The CDR3: CASRESGGQSNEQFF. The CDR3 DNA is TGTGCCAGCAGGGAGTCGGGGGGCCAAAGCAATGAGCAGTTCTTC.